The sequence of this T cell receptor (beta chain) was determined in a study of neurological immune-mediated disorders. Study-wide points: No CDR3 amino acid sequences recurred among expanded clones across subjects, suggesting private repertoires in all groups.

From germline, CDR1 is SGHDT and CDR2 YYEEEE. Deletions cut 0 bases from V and 1 base from J, with 13 bases between. This CDR3 spans 16 amino acids. Unsorted libraries were generated from 2 million PBMCs held at -80 degrees C. 5'RACE generated cDNA with 10-nucleotide random UMIs. Each sequencing run yielded over 190 million TCR-beta sequences from 15-18 subjects. TCRdb re-called the 5' RACE reads through MiXCR, storing one row per CDR3 protein. The table includes about 51,000 distinct CDR3 sequences, about 15% detected once. Worth noting for this clonotype: What it binds is unknown.

The specimen was PBMCs. The receptor was isolated from a man in his 60s in good health. The gene calls are TRBV5-6 and TRBJ2-5; D is undetermined. DNA for the CDR3: TGTGCCAGCAGCTTGGAACAGTGCCCAATCCAAGAGACCCAGTACTTC. It codes for CASSLEQCPIQETQYF.